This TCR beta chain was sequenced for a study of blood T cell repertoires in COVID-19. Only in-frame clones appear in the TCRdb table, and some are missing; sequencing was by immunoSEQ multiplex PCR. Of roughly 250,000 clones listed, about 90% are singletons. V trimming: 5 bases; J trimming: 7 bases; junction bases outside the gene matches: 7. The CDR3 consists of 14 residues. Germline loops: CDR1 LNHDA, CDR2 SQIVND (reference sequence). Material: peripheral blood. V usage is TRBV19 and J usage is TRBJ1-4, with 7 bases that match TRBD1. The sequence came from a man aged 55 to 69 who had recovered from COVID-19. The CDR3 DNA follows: TGTGCCAGTAGTGGGGGACAGATTAGTGAAAAACTGTTTTTT. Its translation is CASSGGQISEKLFF.